This T cell receptor beta chain appears in the sequencing data of a study of blood T cell repertoires in COVID-19. The overall study: T cells, B-cell-depleted T cells, or PBMCs provided the cDNA or gDNA that served as material.

V was clipped by 0 bases and J by 4 bases, with 7 bases between them. The CDR3 totals 13 residues. Original data processing: Using reference gene primer amplification, nucleated cell counts were estimated. Data came from immunoSEQ multiplex PCR; TCRdb stores just in-frame clones and leaves some out. V and J calls plus clone size are reproduced from that table; the DNA served to infer D and trimming. The sample has roughly 250,000 clones; roughly 90% are singletons. The material sequenced was peripheral blood. V gene TRBV12-3 or TRBV12-4 combines with J gene TRBJ2-7; no definite D call. The TCR sequence derives from a woman aged 40 to 50 who had recovered from COVID-19. The CDR3 nucleotides are TGTGCCAGCAGTTTAGCTCCTTTGTACGAGCAGTACTTC. This gives the protein CASSLAPLYEQYF.